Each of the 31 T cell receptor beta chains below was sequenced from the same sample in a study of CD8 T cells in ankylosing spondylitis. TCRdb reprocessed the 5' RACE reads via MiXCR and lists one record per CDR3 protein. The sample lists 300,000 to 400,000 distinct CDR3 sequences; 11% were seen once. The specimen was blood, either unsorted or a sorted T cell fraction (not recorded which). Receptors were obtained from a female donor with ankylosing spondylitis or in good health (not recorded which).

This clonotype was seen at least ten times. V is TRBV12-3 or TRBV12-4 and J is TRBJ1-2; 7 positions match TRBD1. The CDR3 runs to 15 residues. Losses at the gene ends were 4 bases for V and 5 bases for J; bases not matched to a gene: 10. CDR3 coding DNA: TGTGCCAGCAGTTCCAGAAATCCGACAGGGTATGGCTACACCTTC. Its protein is CASSSRNPTGYGYTF.

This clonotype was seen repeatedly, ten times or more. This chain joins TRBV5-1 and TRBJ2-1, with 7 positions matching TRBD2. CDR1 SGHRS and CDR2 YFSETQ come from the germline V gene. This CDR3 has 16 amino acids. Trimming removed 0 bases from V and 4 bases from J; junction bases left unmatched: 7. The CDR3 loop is CASSLVGGEAYNEQFF. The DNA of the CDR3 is TGCGCCAGCAGCTTGGTTGGGGGGGAAGCATACAATGAGCAGTTCTTC.

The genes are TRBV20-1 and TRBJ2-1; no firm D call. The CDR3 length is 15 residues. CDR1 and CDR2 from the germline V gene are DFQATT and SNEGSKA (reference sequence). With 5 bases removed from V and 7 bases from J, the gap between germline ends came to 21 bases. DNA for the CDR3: TGCAGTGCTTTCCGACTCCTCGGTTGGGGAAATGAGCAGTTCTTC. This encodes CSAFRLLGWGNEQFF.

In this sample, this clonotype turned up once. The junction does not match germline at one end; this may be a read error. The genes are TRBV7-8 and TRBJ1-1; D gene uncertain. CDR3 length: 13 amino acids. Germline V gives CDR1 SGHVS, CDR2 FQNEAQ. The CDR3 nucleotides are TGTGCCAGCAACTTAGGTGCGCGGATTGAAGCTTTCTTT. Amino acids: CASNLGARIEAFF.

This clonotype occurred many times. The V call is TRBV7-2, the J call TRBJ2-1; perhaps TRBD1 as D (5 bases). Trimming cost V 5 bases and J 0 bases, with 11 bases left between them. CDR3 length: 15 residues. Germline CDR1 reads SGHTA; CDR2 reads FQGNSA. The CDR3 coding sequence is TGTGCCAGCAGCCCCAGGGCCAGCTCCTACAATGAGCAGTTCTTC. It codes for CASSPRASSYNEQFF.

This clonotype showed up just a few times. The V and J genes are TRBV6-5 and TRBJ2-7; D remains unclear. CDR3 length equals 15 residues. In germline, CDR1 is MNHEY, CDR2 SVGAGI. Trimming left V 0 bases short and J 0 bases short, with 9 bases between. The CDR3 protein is CASSYSSGSSYEQYF. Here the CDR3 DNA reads TGTGCCAGCAGTTACTCGTCGGGCAGCTCCTACGAGCAGTACTTC.

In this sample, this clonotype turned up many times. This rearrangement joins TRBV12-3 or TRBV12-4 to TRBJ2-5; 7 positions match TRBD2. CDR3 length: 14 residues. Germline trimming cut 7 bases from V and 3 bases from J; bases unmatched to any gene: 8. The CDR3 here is CASTPRGREETQYF. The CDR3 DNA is TGTGCCAGCACCCCGCGGGGGAGGGAAGAGACCCAGTACTTC.

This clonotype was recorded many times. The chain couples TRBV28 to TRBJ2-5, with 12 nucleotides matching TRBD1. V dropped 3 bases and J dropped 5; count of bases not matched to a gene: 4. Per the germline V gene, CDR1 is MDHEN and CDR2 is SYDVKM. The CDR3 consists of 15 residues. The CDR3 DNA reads TGTGCCAGCAGTTTTAGGGACAGGGGGCTGGAGACCCAGTACTTC. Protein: CASSFRDRGLETQYF.

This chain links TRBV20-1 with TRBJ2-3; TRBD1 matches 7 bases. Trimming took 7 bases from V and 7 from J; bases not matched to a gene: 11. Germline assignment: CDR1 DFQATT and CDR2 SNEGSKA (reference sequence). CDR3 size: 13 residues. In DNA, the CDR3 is TGCAGTGTCCCGGGACAGCAGGATAATACGCAGTATTTT. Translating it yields CSVPGQQDNTQYF.

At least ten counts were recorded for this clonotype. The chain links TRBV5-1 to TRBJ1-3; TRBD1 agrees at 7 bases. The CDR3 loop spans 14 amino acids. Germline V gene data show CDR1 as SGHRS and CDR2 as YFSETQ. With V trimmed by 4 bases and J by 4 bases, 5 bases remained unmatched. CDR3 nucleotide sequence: TGCGCCAGCAGCCAGTCGGGACAGGGAAACACCATATATTTT. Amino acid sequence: CASSQSGQGNTIYF. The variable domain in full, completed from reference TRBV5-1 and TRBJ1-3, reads KAGVTQTPRYLIKTRGQQVTLSCSPISGHRSVSWYQQTPGQGLQFLFEYFSETQRNKGNFPGRFSGRQFSNSRSEMNVSTLELGDSALYLCASSQSGQGNTIYFGEGSWLTVV.

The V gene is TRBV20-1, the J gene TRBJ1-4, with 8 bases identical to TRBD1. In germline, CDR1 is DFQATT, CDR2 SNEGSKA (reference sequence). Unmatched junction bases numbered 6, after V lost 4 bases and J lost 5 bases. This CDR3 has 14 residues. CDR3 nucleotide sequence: TGCAGTGCTACACCGGGACAGGTGAATGAAAAACTGTTTTTT. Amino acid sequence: CSATPGQVNEKLFF.

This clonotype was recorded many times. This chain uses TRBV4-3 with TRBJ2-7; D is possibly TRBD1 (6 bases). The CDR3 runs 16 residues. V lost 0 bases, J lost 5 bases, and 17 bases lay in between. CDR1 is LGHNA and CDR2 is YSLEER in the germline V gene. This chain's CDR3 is CASSQDTQGFFDEQYF. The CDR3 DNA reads TGCGCCAGCAGCCAAGATACCCAGGGGTTCTTCGACGAGCAGTACTTC.

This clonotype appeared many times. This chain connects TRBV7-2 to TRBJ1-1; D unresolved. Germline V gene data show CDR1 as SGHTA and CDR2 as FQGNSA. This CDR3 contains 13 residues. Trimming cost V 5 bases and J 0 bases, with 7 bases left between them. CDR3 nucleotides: TGTGCCAGCAGCGCCGGTATGAACACTGAAGCTTTCTTT. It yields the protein CASSAGMNTEAFF.

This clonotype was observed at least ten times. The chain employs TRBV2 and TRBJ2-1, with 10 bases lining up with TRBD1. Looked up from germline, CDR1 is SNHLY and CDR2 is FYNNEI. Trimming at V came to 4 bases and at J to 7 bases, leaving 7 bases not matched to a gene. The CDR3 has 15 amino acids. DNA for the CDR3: TGTGCCAGCAGTGTAGGGGGACAGGGGTCGAATGAGCAGTTCTTC. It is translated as CASSVGGQGSNEQFF.

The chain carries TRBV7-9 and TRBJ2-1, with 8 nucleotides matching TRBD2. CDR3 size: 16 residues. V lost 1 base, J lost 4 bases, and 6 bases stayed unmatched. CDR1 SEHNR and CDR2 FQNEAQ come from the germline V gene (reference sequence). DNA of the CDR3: TGTGCCAGCAGCTTAGGTTTGAGCGGGAGTTACAATGAGCAGTTCTTC. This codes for CASSLGLSGSYNEQFF.

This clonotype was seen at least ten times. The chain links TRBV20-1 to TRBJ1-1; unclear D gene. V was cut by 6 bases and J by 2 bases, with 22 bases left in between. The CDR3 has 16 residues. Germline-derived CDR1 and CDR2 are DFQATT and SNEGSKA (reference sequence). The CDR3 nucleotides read TGCAGTGCCTCCCCCCTACACTTTCTGGTCAACACTGAAGCTTTCTTT. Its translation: CSASPLHFLVNTEAFF.

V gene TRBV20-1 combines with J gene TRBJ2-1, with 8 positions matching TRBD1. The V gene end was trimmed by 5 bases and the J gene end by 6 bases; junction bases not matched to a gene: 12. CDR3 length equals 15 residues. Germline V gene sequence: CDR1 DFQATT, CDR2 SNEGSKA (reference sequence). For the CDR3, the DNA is TGCAGTGCTTTTCGGATCGGGACAGGAGCCAATGAGCAGTTCTTC. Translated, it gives CSAFRIGTGANEQFF.

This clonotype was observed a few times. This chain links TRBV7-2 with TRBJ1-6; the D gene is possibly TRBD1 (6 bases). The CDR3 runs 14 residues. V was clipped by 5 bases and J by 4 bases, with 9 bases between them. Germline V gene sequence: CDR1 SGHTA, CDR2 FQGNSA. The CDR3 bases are TGTGCCAGCAGCATTACAGGGTATAATTCACCCCTCCACTTT. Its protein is CASSITGYNSPLHF.

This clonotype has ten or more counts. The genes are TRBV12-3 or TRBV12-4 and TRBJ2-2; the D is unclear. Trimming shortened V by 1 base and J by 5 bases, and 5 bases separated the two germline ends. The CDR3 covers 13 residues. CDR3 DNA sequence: TGTGCCAGCAGTTTAGTAGCAACCGGGGAGCTGTTTTTT. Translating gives CASSLVATGELFF.

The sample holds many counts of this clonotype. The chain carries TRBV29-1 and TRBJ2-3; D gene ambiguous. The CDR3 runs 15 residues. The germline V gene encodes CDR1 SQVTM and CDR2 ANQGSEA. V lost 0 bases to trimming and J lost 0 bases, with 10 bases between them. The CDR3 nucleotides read TGCAGCGTTGAAGACTTTAGTGCTAGCACAGATACGCAGTATTTT. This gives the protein CSVEDFSASTDTQYF.

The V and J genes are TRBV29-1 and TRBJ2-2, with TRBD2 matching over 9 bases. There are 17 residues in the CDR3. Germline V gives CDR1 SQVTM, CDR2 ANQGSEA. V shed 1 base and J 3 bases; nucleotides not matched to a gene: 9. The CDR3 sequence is CSVEVGASGVHTGELFF. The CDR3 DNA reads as TGCAGCGTTGAAGTAGGGGCTAGCGGGGTTCACACCGGGGAGCTGTTTTTT.

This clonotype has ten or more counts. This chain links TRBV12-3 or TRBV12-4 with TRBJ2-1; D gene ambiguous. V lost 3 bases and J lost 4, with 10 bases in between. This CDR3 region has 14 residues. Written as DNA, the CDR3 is TGTGCCAGCAGTTTTAGGCAGGCATACAATGAGCAGTTCTTC. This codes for CASSFRQAYNEQFF.

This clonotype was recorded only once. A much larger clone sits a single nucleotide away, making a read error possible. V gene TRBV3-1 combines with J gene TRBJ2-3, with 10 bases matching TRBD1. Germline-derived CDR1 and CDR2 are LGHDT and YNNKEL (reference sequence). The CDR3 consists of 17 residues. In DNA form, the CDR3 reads TGTGCCAGCTGCCAACTCCGTGGACAGGGGGGCACAGATACGCAGTATTTT. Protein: CASCQLRGQGGTDTQYF.

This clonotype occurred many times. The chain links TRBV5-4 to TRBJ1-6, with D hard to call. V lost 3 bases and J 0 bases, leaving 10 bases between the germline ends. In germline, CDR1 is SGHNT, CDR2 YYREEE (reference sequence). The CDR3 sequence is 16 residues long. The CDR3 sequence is CASSSSTSSYNSPLHF. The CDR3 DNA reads TGTGCCAGCAGCTCTTCCACGAGCTCCTATAATTCACCCCTCCACTTT.

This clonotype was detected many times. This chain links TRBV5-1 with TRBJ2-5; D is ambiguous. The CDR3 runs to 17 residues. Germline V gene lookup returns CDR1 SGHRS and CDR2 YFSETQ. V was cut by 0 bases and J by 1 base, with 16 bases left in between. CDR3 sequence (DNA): TGCGCCAGCAGCTTGGAGCCCTCGAGATTGAGCCAAGAGACCCAGTACTTC. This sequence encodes CASSLEPSRLSQETQYF. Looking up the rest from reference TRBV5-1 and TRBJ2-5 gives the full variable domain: KAGVTQTPRYLIKTRGQQVTLSCSPISGHRSVSWYQQTPGQGLQFLFEYFSETQRNKGNFPGRFSGRQFSNSRSEMNVSTLELGDSALYLCASSLEPSRLSQETQYFGPGTRLLVL.

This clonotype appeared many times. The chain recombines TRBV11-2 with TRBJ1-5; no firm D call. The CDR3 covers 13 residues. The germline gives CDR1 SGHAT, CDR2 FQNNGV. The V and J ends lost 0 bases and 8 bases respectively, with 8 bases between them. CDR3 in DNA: TGTGCCAGCAGCTTAGATCACGGGGAGCCCCAGCATTTT. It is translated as CASSLDHGEPQHF. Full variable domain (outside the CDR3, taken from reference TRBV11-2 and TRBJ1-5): EAGVAQSPRYKIIEKRQSVAFWCNPISGHATLYWYQQILGQGPKLLIQFQNNGVVDDSQLPKDRFSAERLKGVDSTLKIQPAKLEDSAVYLCASSLDHGEPQHFGDGTRLSIL.

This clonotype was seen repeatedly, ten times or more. CDR3 sequence: CAISGDPLHNEQFF. In nucleotides, the CDR3 is TGTGCCATCAGTGGGGACCCGCTTCACAATGAGCAGTTCTTC. The V call is TRBV10-3, the J call TRBJ2-1, with D perhaps matching TRBD1 or TRBD2 (5 bases each). Between the trimmed V and J ends, which lost 4 bases and 5 bases, there was a span of 12 bases. The CDR3 runs to 14 residues. The germline V gene encodes CDR1 ENHRY and CDR2 SYGVKD.

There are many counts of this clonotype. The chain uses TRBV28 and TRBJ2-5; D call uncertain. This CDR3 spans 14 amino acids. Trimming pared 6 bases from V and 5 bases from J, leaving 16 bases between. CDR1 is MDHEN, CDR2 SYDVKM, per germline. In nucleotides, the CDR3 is TGTGCCAGCAGAAAAGCCAATCAAATGGAGACCCAGTACTTC. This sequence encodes CASRKANQMETQYF.

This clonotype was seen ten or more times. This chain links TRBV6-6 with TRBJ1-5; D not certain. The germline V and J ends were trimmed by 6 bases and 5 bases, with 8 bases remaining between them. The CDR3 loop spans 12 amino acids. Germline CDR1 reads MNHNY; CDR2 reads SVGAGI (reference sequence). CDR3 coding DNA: TGTGCCAGCAGCTATCAGGATCAGCCCCAGCATTTT. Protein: CASSYQDQPQHF.

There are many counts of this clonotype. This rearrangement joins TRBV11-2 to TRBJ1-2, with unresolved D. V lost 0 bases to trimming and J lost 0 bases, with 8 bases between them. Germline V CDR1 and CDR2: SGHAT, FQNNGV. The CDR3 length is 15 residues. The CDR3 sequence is CASSLDPAANYGYTF. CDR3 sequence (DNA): TGTGCCAGCAGCTTAGATCCCGCCGCTAACTATGGCTACACCTTC.

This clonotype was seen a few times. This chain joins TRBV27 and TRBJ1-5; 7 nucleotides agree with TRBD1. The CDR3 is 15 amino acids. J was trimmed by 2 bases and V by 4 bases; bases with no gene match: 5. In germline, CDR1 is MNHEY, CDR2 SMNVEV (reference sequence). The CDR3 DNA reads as TGTGCCAGCAGTTACGGGACAGCAGGCAATCAGCCCCAGCATTTT. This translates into CASSYGTAGNQPQHF.